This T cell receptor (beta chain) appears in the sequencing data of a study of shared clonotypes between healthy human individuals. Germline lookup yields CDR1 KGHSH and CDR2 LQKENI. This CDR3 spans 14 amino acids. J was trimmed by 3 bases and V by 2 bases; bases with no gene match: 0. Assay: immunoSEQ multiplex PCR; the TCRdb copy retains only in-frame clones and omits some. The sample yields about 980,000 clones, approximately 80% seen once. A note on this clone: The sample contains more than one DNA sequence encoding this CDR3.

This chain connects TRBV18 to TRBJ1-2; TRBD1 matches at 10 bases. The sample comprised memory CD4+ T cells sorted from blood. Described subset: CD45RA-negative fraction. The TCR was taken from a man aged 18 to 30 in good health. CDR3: CASSPGTGDYGYTF. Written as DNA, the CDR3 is TGTGCCAGCTCACCAGGGACAGGGGACTATGGCTACACCTTC.